These 28 T cell receptor beta chains were sequenced from one sample in a study of cytomegalovirus exposure and HLA in healthy donors. TCRdb's table, derived via immunoSEQ multiplex PCR, lists solely in-frame clones and lacks some. The table lists about 240,000 clones, around 88% of them singletons. The material sequenced was PBMCs. The receptors originated from a woman aged 25-40 years in good health and CMV-seropositive.

V and J are TRBV6-5 and TRBJ1-1; D unclear. Trimming took 2 bases from V and 1 from J, leaving 8 bases between them. The CDR3 is 14 amino acids. CDR1 MNHEY and CDR2 SVGAGI come from the germline V gene. As DNA, the CDR3 is TGTGCCAGCAGTTACACCGGGAAGAACACTGAAGCTTTCTTT. Its translation: CASSYTGKNTEAFF.

This clone showed up just once. The chain joins TRBV2 to TRBJ1-5, with TRBD1 matching over 10 bases. This CDR3 contains 15 residues. Germline CDR1 and CDR2: SNHLY and FYNNEI. Germline trimming cut 7 bases from V and 1 base from J; bases unmatched to any gene: 4. The CDR3 region is CASTLDRGSNQPQHF. CDR3 in DNA: TGTGCCAGCACTTTGGACAGGGGGAGCAATCAGCCCCAGCATTTT. The full variable domain, completed using reference TRBV2 and TRBJ1-5, is EPEVTQTPSHQVTQMGQEVILRCVPISNHLYFYWYRQILGQKVEFLVSFYNNEISEKSEIFDDQFSVERPDGSNFTLKIRSTKLEDSAMYFCASTLDRGSNQPQHFGDGTRLSIL.

The V call is TRBV29-1, the J call TRBJ2-2, with 9 bases fitting TRBD1. There are 15 residues in the CDR3. Looked up from germline, CDR1 is SQVTM and CDR2 is ANQGSEA. Trimming removed 8 bases from V and 5 bases from J; junction bases left unmatched: 12. Here the CDR3 DNA reads TGCAGCTCCCGGACAGGGGCCCTTGGAACCGGGGAGCTGTTTTTT. Its protein is CSSRTGALGTGELFF.

This chain links TRBV27 with TRBJ1-1; D may be TRBD1 (6 bases). The CDR3 runs to 12 residues. The germline gives CDR1 MNHEY, CDR2 SMNVEV (reference sequence). Between the trimmed V and J ends, which lost 6 bases and 5 bases, there was a span of 10 bases. Here the CDR3 DNA reads TGTGCCAGCAGGGGGGCGAGGACTGAAGCTTTCTTT. Amino acids: CASRGARTEAFF.

Written as DNA, the CDR3 is TGTGCCAGCAGTTTTTGGGGGGGGGATGGCTACACCTTC. This sequence encodes CASSFWGGDGYTF. The chain has TRBV28 and TRBJ1-2; D is perhaps TRBD1 (5 bases). V gave up 3 bases and J gave up 6 bases, with 11 bases separating them. The CDR3 extends over 13 amino acids. The germline CDR1 and CDR2 sequences are MDHEN and SYDVKM.

The gene calls are TRBV5-1 and TRBJ2-5; 7 bases map to TRBD1. The junction had 11 bases not matched to a gene; V was cut back by 4 bases and J by 5 bases. Germline values: CDR1 SGHRS, CDR2 YFSETQ. The CDR3 loop spans 15 amino acids. The CDR3 bases are TGCGCCAGCAGCCCCTCCCGACAGGGACGGGAGACCCAGTACTTC. Translation: CASSPSRQGRETQYF.

The chain couples TRBV28 to TRBJ1-1; D unclear. The CDR3 contains 13 residues. The V and J ends lost 7 bases and 8 bases respectively, with 17 bases between them. The germline CDR1 and CDR2 sequences are MDHEN and SYDVKM. CDR3 amino acids: CASIVRDRQEAFF. The CDR3 region has the DNA TGTGCCAGCATCGTACGGGATCGGCAGGAAGCTTTCTTT.

This chain connects TRBV27 to TRBJ2-7; D perhaps matches TRBD2 (7 bases). V dropped 8 bases and J dropped 4 bases, with 18 bases sitting between them. Per germline, CDR1 MNHEY and CDR2 SMNVEV (reference sequence). The CDR3 consists of 14 residues. The CDR3 region is CASATRGAVYEQYF. The CDR3 DNA is TGTGCCAGCGCAACCCGGGGGGCGGTATACGAGCAGTACTTC.

The rearrangement uses TRBV5-8 and TRBJ2-5, with 14 bases that match TRBD2. V shed 4 bases and J 4 bases; nucleotides not matched to a gene: 3. Per the germline V gene, CDR1 is SGHTS and CDR2 is YDEGEE. CDR3 length equals 15 residues. The CDR3 DNA reads TGTGCCAGCAGCATAGGACTAGCGGGAGGAGAGACCCAGTACTTC. It is translated as CASSIGLAGGETQYF.

The chain recombines TRBV5-1 with TRBJ2-7, with D maybe TRBD2 (5 bases). The CDR3 sequence is 14 residues long. Germline-derived CDR1 and CDR2 are SGHRS and YFSETQ. V lost 0 bases to trimming and J lost 3 bases, with 10 bases between them. CDR3 region: CASSLAREDYEQYF. The CDR3 DNA reads TGCGCCAGCAGCTTGGCCCGGGAAGACTACGAGCAGTACTTC. Full variable domain (outside the CDR3, taken from reference TRBV5-1 and TRBJ2-7): KAGVTQTPRYLIKTRGQQVTLSCSPISGHRSVSWYQQTPGQGLQFLFEYFSETQRNKGNFPGRFSGRQFSNSRSEMNVSTLELGDSALYLCASSLAREDYEQYFGPGTRLTVT.

V and J are TRBV5-1 and TRBJ2-6; D is unclear. The V end lost 5 bases, the J end lost 2 bases, and 8 bases lay between the germline ends. The CDR3 runs 14 residues. Germline loops: CDR1 SGHRS, CDR2 YFSETQ. CDR3 residues: CASSVSAGANVLTF. In DNA, the CDR3 is TGCGCCAGCAGTGTCAGTGCTGGGGCCAACGTCCTGACTTTC.

This clone has a single count. The chain employs TRBV30 and TRBJ2-1; 8 bases are shared with TRBD1. CDR1 is GTSNPN, CDR2 SVGIG, per germline (reference sequence). The CDR3 consists of 11 residues. V shed 4 bases, J shed 9 bases, and the junction held 2 bases outside the gene matches. CDR3 protein: CAWKTGVEQFF. CDR3 DNA: TGTGCCTGGAAGACAGGGGTTGAGCAGTTCTTC.

The rearrangement joins TRBV19 to TRBJ1-5, with 9 bases aligning to TRBD1. The ends lost 5 bases at V and 1 base at J; junction bases unmatched: 0. CDR1 is LNHDA and CDR2 is SQIVND in the germline V gene (reference sequence). CDR3 length equals 14 residues. The CDR3 region is CASSGTGSNQPQHF. The CDR3, as DNA: TGTGCCAGTAGTGGGACAGGGAGCAATCAGCCCCAGCATTTT.

This chain connects TRBV29-1 to TRBJ1-2; possible D gene TRBD1, 5 bases. This CDR3 region has 12 residues. The V end lost 7 bases, the J end lost 4 bases, and 13 bases lay between the germline ends. Per germline, CDR1 SQVTM and CDR2 ANQGSEA. In DNA, the CDR3 is TGCAGCGACCTAGACAGCGTCTATGGCTACACCTTC. This encodes CSDLDSVYGYTF.

J is TRBJ1-2 and V is TRBV29-1; weak D call: TRBD1 (6 bases). CDR1 and CDR2 from the germline V gene are SQVTM and ANQGSEA. Trimming left V 5 bases short and J 3 bases short, with 13 bases between. This CDR3 region has 13 residues. The CDR3 reads CSVFEGVYYGYTF. The CDR3 DNA is TGCAGCGTTTTCGAGGGGGTATACTATGGCTACACCTTC.

The CDR3 DNA reads TGTGCCAGCAGTTTAACAACAGGGGTCAGCAATCAGCCCCAGCATTTT. Translation gives CASSLTTGVSNQPQHF. The chain couples TRBV27 to TRBJ1-5; TRBD1 matches at 7 bases. Per germline, CDR1 MNHEY and CDR2 SMNVEV (reference sequence). The ends lost 2 bases at V and 1 base at J; junction bases unmatched: 5. This CDR3 is built from 16 residues.

The chain combines TRBV30 with TRBJ2-5; D is unresolved. The CDR3 sequence is 15 residues long. V dropped 0 bases and J dropped 5 bases, with 16 bases sitting between them. Germline V gene lookup returns CDR1 GTSNPN and CDR2 SVGIG (reference sequence). CDR3 in DNA: TGTGCCTGGAGTGTTAGAAGAGCGAAATCGGAGACCCAGTACTTC. Its protein is CAWSVRRAKSETQYF.

This rearrangement joins TRBV9 to TRBJ1-2, with D perhaps matching TRBD1 (5 bases). With 1 base removed from V and 8 bases from J, the gap between germline ends came to 21 bases. The CDR3 has 16 residues. Germline CDR1 reads SGDLS; CDR2 reads YYNGEE. The CDR3 nucleotides read TGTGCCAGCAGCGTAAACCGAAAGGGGATGAGAGAGGGCTACACCTTC. It translates to CASSVNRKGMREGYTF.

V usage is TRBV10-3 and J usage is TRBJ1-1; D gene unclear. Per the germline V gene, CDR1 is ENHRY and CDR2 is SYGVKD. Trimming removed 7 bases at V and 0 bases at J, with 9 bases between. The CDR3 has 13 residues. DNA of the CDR3: TGTGCCATCACAAGTAGTATGAACACTGAAGCTTTCTTT. This gives the protein CAITSSMNTEAFF.

The gene calls are TRBV28 and TRBJ2-2; 12 bases are shared with TRBD2. Germline values: CDR1 MDHEN, CDR2 SYDVKM. Trimming at V came to 2 bases and at J to 5 bases, leaving 3 bases not matched to a gene. The CDR3 is made up of 16 amino acids. The CDR3 loop reads CASSLGLAGGTGELFF. CDR3 bases: TGTGCCAGCAGTTTAGGGCTAGCGGGAGGGACCGGGGAGCTGTTTTTT. Full variable domain (missing parts from reference TRBV28 and TRBJ2-2): DVKVTQSSRYLVKRTGEKVFLECVQDMDHENMFWYRQDPGLGLRLIYFSYDVKMKEKGDIPEGYSVSREKKERFSLILESASTNQTSMYLCASSLGLAGGTGELFFGEGSRLTVL.

This clone occurred a few times. The gene calls are TRBV28 and TRBJ2-1; D gene ambiguous. The CDR3 is 13 residues long. Per germline, CDR1 MDHEN and CDR2 SYDVKM. The ends were cut back, 3 bases at V and 2 bases at J, with 5 bases in the middle. CDR3 sequence reads: CASSFSAYNEQFF. For the CDR3, the DNA is TGTGCCAGCAGTTTTTCAGCCTACAATGAGCAGTTCTTC. The full variable domain, with the rest looked up from reference TRBV28 and TRBJ2-1, is DVKVTQSSRYLVKRTGEKVFLECVQDMDHENMFWYRQDPGLGLRLIYFSYDVKMKEKGDIPEGYSVSREKKERFSLILESASTNQTSMYLCASSFSAYNEQFFGPGTRLTVL.

The chain combines TRBV5-1 with TRBJ2-7; D is unresolved. The V gene's germline CDR1 is SGHRS and CDR2 YFSETQ. The CDR3 runs to 15 residues. The ends were cut back, 4 bases at V and 3 bases at J, with 17 bases in the middle. The CDR3 bases are TGCGCCAGCAGCGATGGGTCGGTAGGAGACTACGAGCAGTACTTC. It is translated as CASSDGSVGDYEQYF.

The gene calls are TRBV5-1 and TRBJ2-3; 8 nucleotides line up with TRBD2. V was clipped by 2 bases and J by 0 bases; unmatched bases: 5. The CDR3 totals 16 residues. CDR1 SGHRS and CDR2 YFSETQ come from the germline V gene. The DNA for the CDR3 is TGCGCCAGCAGCTTATGGGCTAGCGGGAGCACAGATACGCAGTATTTT. Amino acid sequence: CASSLWASGSTDTQYF. Filled out from reference TRBV5-1 and TRBJ2-3, the complete variable domain reads KAGVTQTPRYLIKTRGQQVTLSCSPISGHRSVSWYQQTPGQGLQFLFEYFSETQRNKGNFPGRFSGRQFSNSRSEMNVSTLELGDSALYLCASSLWASGSTDTQYFGPGTRLTVL.

The chain is built from TRBV12-2 and TRBJ2-1; the table's D call TRBD1 went unverified against the DNA. TRBV12-2 corresponds to a pseudogene. CDR3 size: 18 residues. The CDR3 DNA reads as TGTGCAAGTCGCTTCGGTCACCAGGAAAATAGGACCTACAATGAGCAGTTCTTC. Encoded protein: CASRFGHQENRTYNEQFF.

The rearrangement links TRBV28 to TRBJ1-4; 7 bases match TRBD1. The CDR3 has 15 residues. CDR1 MDHEN and CDR2 SYDVKM come from the germline V gene. After removal of 3 bases from V and 3 bases from J, the junction contained 4 bases not matched to a gene. The CDR3 region is CASSFSDRANEKLFF. The CDR3 bases are TGTGCCAGCAGTTTTTCCGACAGGGCTAATGAAAAACTGTTTTTT.

The rearrangement uses TRBV27 and TRBJ2-7, with 7 bases that match TRBD2. Germline V gene sequence: CDR1 MNHEY, CDR2 SMNVEV (reference sequence). Unmatched junction bases numbered 14, after V lost 6 bases and J lost 6 bases. CDR3 length: 15 residues. Here the CDR3 DNA reads TGTGCCAGCAGCCAGAGACGTAGCGGGCCCCGCGAGCAGTACTTC. Its protein is CASSQRRSGPREQYF.

The chain joins TRBV6-6 to TRBJ1-2; maybe TRBD1 (5 bases). The CDR3 is 12 amino acids. V lost 2 bases and J 7 bases, leaving 8 bases between the germline ends. Germline loops: CDR1 MNHNY, CDR2 SVGAGI (reference sequence). CDR3 DNA: TGTGCCAGCAGTTACGGGGGGGGTGGCTACACCTTC. Translated: CASSYGGGGYTF.

The chain is built from TRBV9 and TRBJ2-7; the match to TRBD1 covers 8 bases. Germline trimming cut 4 bases from V and 3 bases from J; bases unmatched to any gene: 6. CDR3 length: 14 amino acids. Germline values: CDR1 SGDLS, CDR2 YYNGEE. The CDR3 loop reads CASSPGQAGYEQYF. The CDR3 DNA is TGTGCCAGCAGCCCGGGACAGGCCGGCTACGAGCAGTACTTC.